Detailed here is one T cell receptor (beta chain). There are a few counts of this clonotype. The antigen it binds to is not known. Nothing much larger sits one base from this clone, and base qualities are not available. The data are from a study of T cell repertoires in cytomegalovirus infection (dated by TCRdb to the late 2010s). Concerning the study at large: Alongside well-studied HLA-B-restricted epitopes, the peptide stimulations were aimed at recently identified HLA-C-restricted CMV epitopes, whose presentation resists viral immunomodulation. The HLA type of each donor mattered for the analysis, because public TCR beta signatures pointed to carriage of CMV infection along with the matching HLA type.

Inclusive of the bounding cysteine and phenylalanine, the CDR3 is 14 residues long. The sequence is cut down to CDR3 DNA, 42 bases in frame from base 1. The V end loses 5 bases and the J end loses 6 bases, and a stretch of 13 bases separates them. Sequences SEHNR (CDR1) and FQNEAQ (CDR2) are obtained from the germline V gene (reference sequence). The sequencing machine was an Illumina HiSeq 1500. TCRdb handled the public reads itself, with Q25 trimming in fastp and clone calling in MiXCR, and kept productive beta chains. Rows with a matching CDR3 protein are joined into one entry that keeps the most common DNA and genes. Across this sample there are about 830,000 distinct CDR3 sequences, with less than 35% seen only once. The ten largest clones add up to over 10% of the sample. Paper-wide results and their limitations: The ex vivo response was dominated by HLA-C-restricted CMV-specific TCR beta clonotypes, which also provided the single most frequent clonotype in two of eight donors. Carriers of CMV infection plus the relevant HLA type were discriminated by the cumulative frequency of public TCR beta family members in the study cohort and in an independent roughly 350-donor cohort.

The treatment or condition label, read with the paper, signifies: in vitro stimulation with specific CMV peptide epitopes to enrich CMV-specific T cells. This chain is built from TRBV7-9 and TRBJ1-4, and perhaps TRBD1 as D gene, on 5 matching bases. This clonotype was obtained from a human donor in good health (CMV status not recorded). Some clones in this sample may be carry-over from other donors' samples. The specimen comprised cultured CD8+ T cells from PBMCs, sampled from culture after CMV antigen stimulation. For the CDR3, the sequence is CASSRGSGDEKLFF. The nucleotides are TGTGCCAGCAGCAGGGGATCGGGGGATGAAAAACTGTTTTTT.